This TCR beta chain appears in the sequencing data of a study of tumor-infiltrating lymphocytes in primary liver carcinoma. From unsorted bulk tissue weighing about 18-30 mg, DNA and RNA were co-extracted. The patients carried chronic HBV infection and had received no treatment. The CDR3 consists of 16 residues. Germline loops: CDR1 SGHVS, CDR2 FQNEAQ. The V and J ends lost 3 bases and 5 bases respectively, with 17 bases between them. The input was around 530 ng total RNA; TCR beta cDNA was made from it with a constant-region primer. Three-round nested multiplex PCR performed with slightly modified ARM-PCR produced the TCR beta libraries. In the first two PCR rounds, TRBV1-TRBV30 forward primers were paired with a C-beta reverse primer, and each round lasted approximately 9 cycles. From the multiplex PCR reads, TCRdb called clonotypes with MiXCR, one entry per CDR3 protein. The sample holds about 120,000 distinct CDR3 sequences, 65% to 75% seen once.

The sample comprised tumor-adjacent normal liver tissue. The sequence derives from a woman aged 55-69 years with primary liver carcinoma and hepatitis B virus infection. The V and J genes are TRBV7-8 and TRBJ2-1; the D gene is possibly TRBD2 (6 bases). CDR3 region: CASSFGGYRRNNEQFF. The CDR3 nucleotides are TGTGCCAGCAGCTTTGGGGGGTACAGGCGCAACAATGAGCAGTTCTTC.